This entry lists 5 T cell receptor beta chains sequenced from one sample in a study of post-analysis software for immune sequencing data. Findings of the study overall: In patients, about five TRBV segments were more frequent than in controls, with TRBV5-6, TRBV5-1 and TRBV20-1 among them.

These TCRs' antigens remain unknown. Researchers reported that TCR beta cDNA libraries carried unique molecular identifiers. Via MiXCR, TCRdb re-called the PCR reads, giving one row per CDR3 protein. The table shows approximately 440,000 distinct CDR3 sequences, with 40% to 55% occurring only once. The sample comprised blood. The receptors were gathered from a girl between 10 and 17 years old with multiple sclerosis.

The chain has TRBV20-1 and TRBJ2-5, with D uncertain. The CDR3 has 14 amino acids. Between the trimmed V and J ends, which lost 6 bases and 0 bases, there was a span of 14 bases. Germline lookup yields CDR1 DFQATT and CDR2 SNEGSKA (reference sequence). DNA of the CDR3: TGCAGTGCCCCTTCGGGTCGGGACCAAGAGACCCAGTACTTC. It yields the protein CSAPSGRDQETQYF.

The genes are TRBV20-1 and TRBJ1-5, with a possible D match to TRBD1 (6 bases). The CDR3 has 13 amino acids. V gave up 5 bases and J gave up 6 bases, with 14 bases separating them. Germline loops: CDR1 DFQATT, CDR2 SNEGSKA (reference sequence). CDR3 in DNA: TGCAGTGCTCTCCCGGGGGGCAGTCAGCCCCAGCATTTT. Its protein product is CSALPGGSQPQHF.

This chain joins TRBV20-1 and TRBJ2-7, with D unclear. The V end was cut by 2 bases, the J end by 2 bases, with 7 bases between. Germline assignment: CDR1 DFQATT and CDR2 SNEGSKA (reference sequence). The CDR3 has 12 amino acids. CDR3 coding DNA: TGCAGTGCTAGAAAGACTCCCTACGAGCAGTACTTC. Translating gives CSARKTPYEQYF.

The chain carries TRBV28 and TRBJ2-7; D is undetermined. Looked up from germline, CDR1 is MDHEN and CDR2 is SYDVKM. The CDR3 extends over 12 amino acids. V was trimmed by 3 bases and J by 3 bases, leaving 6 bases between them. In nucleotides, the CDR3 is TGTGCCAGCAGTTTGCTAGTCTACGAGCAGTACTTC. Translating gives CASSLLVYEQYF.

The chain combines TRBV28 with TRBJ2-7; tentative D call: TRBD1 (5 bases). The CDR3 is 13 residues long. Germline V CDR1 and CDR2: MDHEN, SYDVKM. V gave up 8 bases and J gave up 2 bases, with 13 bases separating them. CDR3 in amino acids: CASYSKGAYEQYF. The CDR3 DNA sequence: TGTGCCAGCTACTCTAAAGGGGCCTACGAGCAGTACTTC. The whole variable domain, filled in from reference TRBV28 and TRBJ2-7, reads DVKVTQSSRYLVKRTGEKVFLECVQDMDHENMFWYRQDPGLGLRLIYFSYDVKMKEKGDIPEGYSVSREKKERFSLILESASTNQTSMYLCASYSKGAYEQYFGPGTRLTVT.